A selection of T cell receptor beta chains follows, all from one sample in a study of shared clonotypes between healthy human individuals. Assay: immunoSEQ multiplex PCR; the TCRdb copy retains only in-frame clones and omits some. The sample holds around 600,000 clones; about 95% are singletons and the top ten take over 0.1%. The sample comprised naive CD8+ T cells sorted from blood. These receptors came from a woman aged 25 to 39 in good health. CDR3s include the opening cysteine and the closing phenylalanine or tryptophan. Each record gives: clone size, D gene, V gene, J gene, CDR3 DNA, CDR3 protein. A D gene is named only where the DNA matches it firmly. Size values are once, few and many counts, or a class for expanded clones, and some rows have none.

abundance: -; d_gene: TRBD2; v_gene: TRBV27; j_gene: TRBJ2-1; CDR3nt: TGTGCCAGCAGATTTAGCGGGGGGGAGGGCTACAATGAGCAGTTCTTC; CDR3aa: CASRFSGGEGYNEQFF
abundance: -; d_gene: TRBD2; v_gene: TRBV27; j_gene: TRBJ2-1; CDR3nt: TGTGCCAGCAGTCCACTAGCGGGAGGCTACAATGAGCAGTTCTTC; CDR3aa: CASSPLAGGYNEQFF
abundance: -; d_gene: TRBD2; v_gene: TRBV14; j_gene: TRBJ2-7; CDR3nt: TGTGCCAGCAGCCAACGTACCGGGACTAGCTCCTACGAGCAGTACTTC; CDR3aa: CASSQRTGTSSYEQYF
abundance: once; d_gene: TRBD2; v_gene: TRBV19; j_gene: TRBJ2-1; CDR3nt: TGTGCCAGTACTCCTAGCGGGAGAATCTACAATGAGCAGTTCTTC; CDR3aa: CASTPSGRIYNEQFF
abundance: -; d_gene: TRBD1; v_gene: TRBV10-2; j_gene: TRBJ2-7; CDR3nt: TGCGCCAGCAGCCCGACAGGGGAGAGCTACGAGCAGTACTTC; CDR3aa: CASSPTGESYEQYF
abundance: -; d_gene: -; v_gene: TRBV5-1; j_gene: TRBJ2-3; CDR3nt: TGCGCCAGCAGCTTGGCCACTACAGTCACAGATACGCAGTATTTT; CDR3aa: CASSLATTVTDTQYF
abundance: few; d_gene: -; v_gene: TRBV5-6; j_gene: TRBJ1-2; CDR3nt: TGTGCCAGCAGCTTGGCCGTGGGGCCTGGCTACACCTTC; CDR3aa: CASSLAVGPGYTF
abundance: -; d_gene: -; v_gene: TRBV29-1; j_gene: TRBJ2-7; CDR3nt: TGCAGCGTCGCCGTGGGGGCCCCCTACGAGCAGTACTTC; CDR3aa: CSVAVGAPYEQYF
abundance: -; d_gene: -; v_gene: TRBV27; j_gene: TRBJ1-1; CDR3nt: TGTGCCAGCAGTGACAGCACGAACACTGAAGCTTTCTTT; CDR3aa: CASSDSTNTEAFF
abundance: -; d_gene: TRBD2; v_gene: TRBV11-2; j_gene: TRBJ2-1; CDR3nt: TGTGCCAGCAGCCCCGGGACTAGTGAGTACAATGAGCAGTTCTTC; CDR3aa: CASSPGTSEYNEQFF
abundance: -; d_gene: -; v_gene: TRBV2; j_gene: TRBJ1-3; CDR3nt: TGTGCCAGCAGTGAAGGAGGATTTGGGGCCCCGAGCTCTGGAAACACCATATATTTT; CDR3aa: CASSEGGFGAPSSGNTIYF
abundance: -; d_gene: -; v_gene: TRBV2; j_gene: TRBJ1-5; CDR3nt: TGTGCCAGCAAAGAGGGGGTGATCAGCAATCAGCCCCAGCATTTT; CDR3aa: CASKEGVISNQPQHF
abundance: -; d_gene: -; v_gene: TRBV28; j_gene: TRBJ1-1; CDR3nt: TGTGCCAGCACCAGCCGGGGGGCGGAAGCTTTCTTT; CDR3aa: CASTSRGAEAFF
abundance: -; d_gene: -; v_gene: TRBV15; j_gene: TRBJ2-7; CDR3nt: TGTGCCACCAGCAGAGATTCCGGGACCGACTACGAGCAGTACTTC; CDR3aa: CATSRDSGTDYEQYF
abundance: -; d_gene: TRBD2; v_gene: TRBV6-5; j_gene: TRBJ2-7; CDR3nt: TGTGCCAGCAGTTACAATAGCGGGGGACCCTACGAGCAGTACTTC; CDR3aa: CASSYNSGGPYEQYF
abundance: -; d_gene: TRBD1; v_gene: TRBV6-6; j_gene: TRBJ2-7; CDR3nt: TGTGCCAGCAGCTACCGGGACAGGGCCCACGAGCAGTACTTC; CDR3aa: CASSYRDRAHEQYF
abundance: -; d_gene: TRBD1; v_gene: TRBV28; j_gene: TRBJ2-7; CDR3nt: TGTGCCAGCCTTACTGAGAGGGGGCCCTCCTACGAGCAGTACTTC; CDR3aa: CASLTERGPSYEQYF
abundance: -; d_gene: -; v_gene: TRBV28; j_gene: TRBJ1-1; CDR3nt: TGTGCCAGCAGCCAGACAGGATATCAAAACACTGAAGCTTTCTTT; CDR3aa: CASSQTGYQNTEAFF
abundance: -; d_gene: TRBD1; v_gene: TRBV6-6; j_gene: TRBJ1-5; CDR3nt: TGTGCCAGCCCCGACAGGGATAGCAATCAGCCCCAGCATTTT; CDR3aa: CASPDRDSNQPQHF
abundance: -; d_gene: TRBD2; v_gene: TRBV9; j_gene: TRBJ2-1; CDR3nt: TGTGCCAGCACCAGACTAGCGGAGGACAATGAGCAGTTCTTC; CDR3aa: CASTRLAEDNEQFF
abundance: -; d_gene: TRBD2; v_gene: TRBV7-6; j_gene: TRBJ2-7; CDR3nt: TGTGCCAGCAGCTTAGAAACGGCGGGAGGGCCCCACGAGCAGTACTTC; CDR3aa: CASSLETAGGPHEQYF
abundance: -; d_gene: TRBD1; v_gene: TRBV11-2; j_gene: TRBJ2-7; CDR3nt: TGTGCCAGCAGCAGGGGGACAGGGGCCTACGAGCAGTACTTC; CDR3aa: CASSRGTGAYEQYF
abundance: -; d_gene: -; v_gene: TRBV30; j_gene: TRBJ2-1; CDR3nt: TGTGCCTGGAGTGCCGGCACGGGGGATGAGCAGTTCTTC; CDR3aa: CAWSAGTGDEQFF
abundance: -; d_gene: -; v_gene: TRBV2; j_gene: TRBJ2-7; CDR3nt: TGTGCCGGGGGCAGTGGGGCGTACGAGCAGTACTTC; CDR3aa: CAGGSGAYEQYF
abundance: -; d_gene: -; v_gene: TRBV19; j_gene: TRBJ2-3; CDR3nt: TGTGCCAGTAGTATAGTGGGGGAATGCACAGATACGCAGTATTTT; CDR3aa: CASSIVGECTDTQYF
abundance: -; d_gene: -; v_gene: TRBV29-1; j_gene: TRBJ2-7; CDR3nt: TGCAGCGTTGCTGTCGGGAACGAGCAGTACTTC; CDR3aa: CSVAVGNEQYF
abundance: -; d_gene: -; v_gene: TRBV5-6; j_gene: TRBJ2-2; CDR3nt: TGTGCCAGCAGCTTCGGGGGAGGCACCGGGGAGCTGTTTTTT; CDR3aa: CASSFGGGTGELFF
abundance: once; d_gene: -; v_gene: TRBV7-9; j_gene: TRBJ2-2; CDR3nt: TGTGCCAGCAGCGGCATAGCGGTCGCGAACACCGGGGAGCTGTTTTTT; CDR3aa: CASSGIAVANTGELFF
abundance: -; d_gene: -; v_gene: TRBV4-1; j_gene: TRBJ2-2; CDR3nt: TGCGCCAGCAGCCACCCAAGCGGCACCGGGGAGCTGTTTTTT; CDR3aa: CASSHPSGTGELFF
abundance: -; d_gene: -; v_gene: TRBV12-5; j_gene: TRBJ2-4; CDR3nt: TGTGCTAGTGGTTCCCTGGGGGCTAGACCCAAAAACATTCAGTACTTC; CDR3aa: CASGSLGARPKNIQYF
abundance: -; d_gene: -; v_gene: TRBV7-9; j_gene: TRBJ1-1; CDR3nt: TGTGCCAGCAGGGGACTGGCGGGAGGGGAGAACACTGAAGCTTTCTTT; CDR3aa: CASRGLAGGENTEAFF
abundance: -; d_gene: TRBD2; v_gene: TRBV7-9; j_gene: TRBJ2-7; CDR3nt: TGTGCCAGCAGCCCTGGAAGCGGGAGGGATTCCTACGAGCAGTACTTC; CDR3aa: CASSPGSGRDSYEQYF
abundance: -; d_gene: -; v_gene: TRBV6-5; j_gene: TRBJ1-1; CDR3nt: TGTGCCAGCAGTTACTTACCCTTTAGCGAAGCTTTCTTT; CDR3aa: CASSYLPFSEAFF
abundance: -; d_gene: -; v_gene: TRBV19; j_gene: TRBJ2-1; CDR3nt: TGTGCCAGTAGTATTGGACCCAACAATGAGCAGTTCTTC; CDR3aa: CASSIGPNNEQFF
abundance: -; d_gene: -; v_gene: TRBV30; j_gene: TRBJ2-1; CDR3nt: TGTGCCTTTAGCCTGGTCGAGTCCTACAATGAGCAGTTCTTC; CDR3aa: CAFSLVESYNEQFF
abundance: -; d_gene: TRBD2; v_gene: TRBV6-6; j_gene: TRBJ2-7; CDR3nt: TGTGCCAGCAGTTACTCCGAGACTAGCGTCTCCTACGAGCAGTACTTC; CDR3aa: CASSYSETSVSYEQYF
abundance: -; d_gene: -; v_gene: TRBV11-2; j_gene: TRBJ1-2; CDR3nt: TGTGCCAGCAGCGCTGGGCAGGGCGTAAACTATGGCTACACCTTC; CDR3aa: CASSAGQGVNYGYTF
abundance: -; d_gene: -; v_gene: TRBV28; j_gene: TRBJ1-5; CDR3nt: TGTGCCAGCAGTTTTCAGACCAATCAGCCCCAGCATTTT; CDR3aa: CASSFQTNQPQHF
abundance: -; d_gene: -; v_gene: TRBV27; j_gene: TRBJ1-1; CDR3nt: TGTGCCAGCAGTTTATTCCCAGCTCTCCATCCTGAAGCTTTCTTT; CDR3aa: CASSLFPALHPEAFF
abundance: -; d_gene: -; v_gene: TRBV27; j_gene: TRBJ1-1; CDR3nt: TGTGCCAGCAGTCTAACTTGGAACACTGAAGCTTTCTTT; CDR3aa: CASSLTWNTEAFF
abundance: -; d_gene: TRBD2; v_gene: TRBV19; j_gene: TRBJ2-3; CDR3nt: TGTGCCAGTAGTATCCTAGCGGGGGGGATGGATACGCAGTATTTT; CDR3aa: CASSILAGGMDTQYF
abundance: -; d_gene: TRBD2; v_gene: TRBV27; j_gene: TRBJ2-7; CDR3nt: TGTGCCAGCAGTTTAGCCCCCTACTCGACTAGCGGGAGCGGGGAGCAGTACTTC; CDR3aa: CASSLAPYSTSGSGEQYF
abundance: -; d_gene: -; v_gene: TRBV5-4; j_gene: TRBJ2-3; CDR3nt: TGTGCCAGCCCCAGCCTTGAGGGGGAGACACAACTGAACACAGATACGCAGTATTTT; CDR3aa: CASPSLEGETQLNTDTQYF
abundance: -; d_gene: -; v_gene: TRBV10-1; j_gene: TRBJ1-1; CDR3nt: TGCGCCAGCAGCAATACCATGAACACTGAAGCTTTCTTT; CDR3aa: CASSNTMNTEAFF
abundance: once; d_gene: TRBD2; v_gene: TRBV5-6; j_gene: TRBJ2-7; CDR3nt: TGTGCCAGCACCCTTAGCGGGAGGGCCTTTGAGCAGTACTTC; CDR3aa: CASTLSGRAFEQYF
abundance: -; d_gene: -; v_gene: TRBV28; j_gene: TRBJ2-2; CDR3nt: TGTGCCAGCAGTTTTACGGGTGGCGGGGAGCTGTTTTTT; CDR3aa: CASSFTGGGELFF
abundance: -; d_gene: TRBD2; v_gene: TRBV7-9; j_gene: TRBJ2-1; CDR3nt: TGTGCCAGCAGCTTAAGCGGGAGAAGAACTTACAATGAGCAGTTCTTC; CDR3aa: CASSLSGRRTYNEQFF
abundance: -; d_gene: TRBD2; v_gene: TRBV4-1; j_gene: TRBJ2-1; CDR3nt: TGCGCCAGCAGCCAAGGTCGGTCAGCGGGAGGCCCCTCTTACAATGAGCAGTTCTTC; CDR3aa: CASSQGRSAGGPSYNEQFF
abundance: -; d_gene: TRBD2; v_gene: TRBV28; j_gene: TRBJ2-1; CDR3nt: TGTGCCAGCAGTTCCCTAGCGGAACTCTCCTACAATGAGCAGTTCTTC; CDR3aa: CASSSLAELSYNEQFF
abundance: -; d_gene: TRBD1; v_gene: TRBV27; j_gene: TRBJ1-2; CDR3nt: TGTGCCAGCAGTGCCTTAGGGACAGACTATGGCTACACCTTC; CDR3aa: CASSALGTDYGYTF
abundance: -; d_gene: TRBD2; v_gene: TRBV13; j_gene: TRBJ2-7; CDR3nt: TGTGCCAGCAGCTTTGGGGGGGACGAGCAGTACTTC; CDR3aa: CASSFGGDEQYF
abundance: -; d_gene: -; v_gene: TRBV11-3; j_gene: TRBJ2-3; CDR3nt: TGTGCCAGCAGCCCCAGGGGGGCGGGAGGTACAGATACGCAGTATTTT; CDR3aa: CASSPRGAGGTDTQYF
abundance: -; d_gene: TRBD2; v_gene: TRBV5-6; j_gene: TRBJ2-1; CDR3nt: TGTGCCAGCAGCTTCGCGGGAGCGAAGTATGAGCAGTTCTTC; CDR3aa: CASSFAGAKYEQFF
abundance: -; d_gene: -; v_gene: TRBV28; j_gene: TRBJ2-7; CDR3nt: TGTGCCAGCAGTCACCGGACCCTACCTTACGAGCAGTACTTC; CDR3aa: CASSHRTLPYEQYF
abundance: -; d_gene: -; v_gene: TRBV6-5; j_gene: TRBJ2-5; CDR3nt: TGTGCCAGCAGCCCTATAGGGTACAGGGCCCAGTACTTC; CDR3aa: CASSPIGYRAQYF
abundance: -; d_gene: TRBD1; v_gene: TRBV19; j_gene: TRBJ2-7; CDR3nt: TGTGCCAGTAGTACGACAGGGGGTAAAGCCTACGAGCAGTACTTC; CDR3aa: CASSTTGGKAYEQYF
abundance: -; d_gene: TRBD2; v_gene: TRBV5-1; j_gene: TRBJ2-1; CDR3nt: TGCGCCAGCAGCCCAGGGACTAGCGGGAGCGATGAGCAGTTCTTC; CDR3aa: CASSPGTSGSDEQFF
abundance: -; d_gene: TRBD2; v_gene: TRBV6-5; j_gene: TRBJ2-3; CDR3nt: TGTGCCAGCAGTCCCCCGACTAGCGGCACAGATACGCAGTATTTT; CDR3aa: CASSPPTSGTDTQYF
abundance: -; d_gene: TRBD1; v_gene: TRBV7-9; j_gene: TRBJ1-6; CDR3nt: TGTGCCAGCAGCTTAAGGGTCACAGGGGGTAATTCACCCCTCCACTTT; CDR3aa: CASSLRVTGGNSPLHF
abundance: -; d_gene: -; v_gene: TRBV28; j_gene: TRBJ2-1; CDR3nt: TGTGCCAGCAGCGCAGGGACACATGGGACTTACAATGAGCAGTTCTTC; CDR3aa: CASSAGTHGTYNEQFF